A single sample gave rise to the 21 T cell receptor beta chains below, sequenced in a study of T-cell reconstitution after alpha-beta-depleted transplantation in children. TCRbeta library construction was performed incorporating unique molecular identifiers. TCRdb reprocessed the PCR reads with MiXCR, giving one entry per CDR3 protein. The sample lists approximately 91,000 distinct CDR3 sequences, roughly 8.8% occurring once. Sequences were derived from PBMCs from the stem cell graft donor, sampled from the stem cell graft. These receptors originate from a human donor who donated a stem cell graft to a child with congenital amegakaryocytic thrombocytopenia.

This clonotype was seen ten or more times. The chain has TRBV20-1 and TRBJ2-1, with 14 bases matching TRBD2. J was trimmed by 4 bases and V by 6 bases; bases with no gene match: 14. Germline V gene lookup returns CDR1 DFQATT and CDR2 SNEGSKA (reference sequence). The CDR3 totals 18 residues. The CDR3, as DNA: TGCAGTGCCACCGGACTAGCGGGAGGACCAACTTCTTACAATGAGCAGTTCTTC. Its translation is CSATGLAGGPTSYNEQFF.

The rearrangement uses TRBV20-1 and TRBJ2-7, with D unclear. V was trimmed by 5 bases and J by 1 base, leaving 12 bases between them. The CDR3 has 13 amino acids. CDR1 DFQATT and CDR2 SNEGSKA come from the germline V gene (reference sequence). CDR3 nucleotide sequence: TGCAGTGCTCTGGTGCCCAGGTCCTACGAGCAGTACTTC. Its protein product is CSALVPRSYEQYF.

This clonotype was observed a handful of times. The chain combines TRBV5-1 with TRBJ2-1; 8 nucleotides line up with TRBD2. The CDR3 is made up of 15 amino acids. CDR1 is SGHRS, CDR2 YFSETQ, per germline. J was trimmed by 3 bases and V by 3 bases; bases with no gene match: 5. Here the CDR3 reads CASSSSGSGYNEQFF. Written as DNA, the CDR3 is TGCGCCAGCAGCTCAAGCGGGAGCGGCTACAATGAGCAGTTCTTC.

This clonotype came up once. The chain joins TRBV6-1 to TRBJ1-5; possibly TRBD1 for D (6 bases). The germline V gene encodes CDR1 MNHNS and CDR2 SASEGT. Deletions cut 6 bases from V and 6 bases from J, with 12 bases between. The CDR3 runs 13 residues. The CDR3, as DNA: TGTGCCAGCAGGCGGGGGGCGGGTCAGCCCCAGCATTTT. Translating it yields CASRRGAGQPQHF.

This clonotype was observed a few times. V and J are TRBV4-1 and TRBJ1-5; D is undetermined. Germline-derived CDR1 and CDR2 are MGHRA and YSYEKL. Trimming left V 8 bases short and J 0 bases short, with 11 bases between. The CDR3 has 14 residues. The CDR3 loop is CASRHVDSNQPQHF. Written as DNA, the CDR3 is TGCGCCAGCCGACACGTAGATAGCAATCAGCCCCAGCATTTT.

This clonotype was observed at least ten times. V is TRBV11-2 and J is TRBJ2-7; a weak D match, TRBD1 (7 bases). With 5 bases removed from V and 4 bases from J, the gap between germline ends came to 15 bases. Germline assignment: CDR1 SGHAT and CDR2 FQNNGV. There are 14 residues in the CDR3. CDR3 bases: TGTGCCAGCAGCCCCCTGACAGGGAGGTACGAGCAGTACTTC. This codes for CASSPLTGRYEQYF.

This clonotype occurred many times. This chain connects TRBV29-1 to TRBJ2-2; D uncertain. The CDR3 is 14 amino acids. The V gene lost 4 bases and the J gene lost 0 bases, with 9 bases spanning the gap. Germline CDR1 SQVTM, CDR2 ANQGSEA. Here the CDR3 DNA reads TGCAGCGTTGTTGATCCGTCGAACACCGGGGAGCTGTTTTTT. It encodes CSVVDPSNTGELFF.

This clonotype has a count of ten or more. V usage is TRBV5-1 and J usage is TRBJ2-2; perhaps D is TRBD1 or TRBD2 (5 bases each). Trimming pared 4 bases from V and 0 bases from J, leaving 10 bases between. The V gene's germline CDR1 is SGHRS and CDR2 YFSETQ. CDR3 length equals 15 residues. For the CDR3, the DNA is TGCGCCAGCAGCCTTGGGACGACGAACACCGGGGAGCTGTTTTTT. Residues: CASSLGTTNTGELFF.

This clonotype was seen repeatedly, ten times or more. This chain joins TRBV7-8 and TRBJ2-1; 10 bases match TRBD1. V shed 3 bases and J 6 bases; nucleotides not matched to a gene: 8. Per the germline V gene, CDR1 is SGHVS and CDR2 is FQNEAQ. The length of the CDR3 is 16 residues. The CDR3 nucleotides are TGTGCCAGCAGCTTTCCGGGACAGGGGATCGCCAATGAGCAGTTCTTC. Translation gives CASSFPGQGIANEQFF.

The V gene is TRBV27, the J gene TRBJ2-2; no clear D. Germline V gene sequence: CDR1 MNHEY, CDR2 SMNVEV (reference sequence). The CDR3 is 14 amino acids. Trimming left V 2 bases short and J 6 bases short, with 10 bases between. The CDR3 DNA follows: TGTGCCAGCAGTTTAAAAGGGTCTCCCGGGGAGCTGTTTTTT. Translated: CASSLKGSPGELFF.

The sample holds a few counts of this clonotype. The genes are TRBV24-1 and TRBJ1-2; D remains unclear. This CDR3 region has 13 residues. Trimming pared 4 bases from V and 2 bases from J, leaving 7 bases between. The germline V gene encodes CDR1 KGHDR and CDR2 SFDVKD. Written as DNA, the CDR3 is TGTGCCACCAGTGACATAGGGAACTATGGCTACACCTTC. Translation gives CATSDIGNYGYTF.

This clonotype has at least ten counts. The V and J genes are TRBV27 and TRBJ1-2, with a tentative D call TRBD1 (6 bases). Trimming took 11 bases from V and 3 from J, leaving 19 bases between them. Germline V gene sequence: CDR1 MNHEY, CDR2 SMNVEV (reference sequence). The CDR3 is 14 residues long. Here the CDR3 DNA reads TGTGCCTCCTCAAGGGGGATAACGGACTATGGCTACACCTTC. Translating gives CASSRGITDYGYTF.

The chain has TRBV28 and TRBJ2-4; no clear D. This CDR3 is built from 13 residues. Germline V CDR1 and CDR2: MDHEN, SYDVKM. Trimming took 2 bases from V and 5 from J, leaving 7 bases between them. The CDR3 bases are TGTGCCAGCAGTTTAGAAAGGGAAAACATTCAGTACTTC. Amino acid sequence: CASSLERENIQYF.

This clonotype was observed at least ten times. This chain connects TRBV3-1 to TRBJ2-1; D might be TRBD2 (5 bases). The germline gives CDR1 LGHDT, CDR2 YNNKEL (reference sequence). Trimming stripped 6 bases from V and 2 bases from J, with 14 bases between. The CDR3 spans 15 residues. CDR3 amino acids: CASSFSGYAYNEQFF. In DNA, the CDR3 is TGTGCCAGCAGTTTCAGCGGATACGCCTACAATGAGCAGTTCTTC.

In this sample, this clonotype turned up many times. This sequence joins TRBV20-1 and TRBJ2-7, with 8 bases identical to TRBD1. The CDR3 is made up of 15 amino acids. Per the germline V gene, CDR1 is DFQATT and CDR2 is SNEGSKA (reference sequence). The ends lost 3 bases at V and 2 bases at J; junction bases unmatched: 9. This CDR3 is CSARVGTGLTYEQYF. In DNA, the CDR3 is TGCAGTGCTAGGGTCGGGACAGGCCTTACCTACGAGCAGTACTTC.

The sample holds many counts of this clonotype. The chain is built from TRBV5-1 and TRBJ2-4; maybe TRBD2 (6 bases). CDR3 size: 14 residues. V was shortened by 3 bases and J by 7 bases, with 14 bases between the two germline ends. CDR1 and CDR2 (germline): SGHRS, YFSETQ. The CDR3 DNA reads as TGCGCCAGCAGCTCTGGAGGGCTATGGAACATTCAGTACTTC. It codes for CASSSGGLWNIQYF.

This clonotype was seen a handful of times. This chain links TRBV5-6 with TRBJ1-1; D unclear. Looked up from germline, CDR1 is SGHDT and CDR2 is YYEEEE. The CDR3 is 13 amino acids. Deletions cut 2 bases from V and 2 bases from J, with 7 bases between. This CDR3 reads CASSFNTNTEAFF. As DNA, the CDR3 is TGTGCCAGCAGCTTTAATACCAACACTGAAGCTTTCTTT. Full variable domain (outside the CDR3, taken from reference TRBV5-6 and TRBJ1-1): DAGVTQSPTHLIKTRGQQVTLRCSPKSGHDTVSWYQQALGQGPQFIFQYYEEEERQRGNFPDRFSGHQFPNYSSELNVNALLLGDSALYLCASSFNTNTEAFFGQGTRLTVV.

This clonotype was seen repeatedly, ten times or more. The V gene is TRBV27, the J gene TRBJ2-1; tentative D call: TRBD1 (5 bases). V was pared by 2 bases and J by 3 bases, with 11 bases between. CDR1 and CDR2 (germline): MNHEY, SMNVEV (reference sequence). The CDR3 spans 15 residues. CDR3 sequence reads: CASSLQGAGYNEQFF. In DNA form, the CDR3 reads TGTGCCAGCAGTTTACAGGGCGCTGGCTACAATGAGCAGTTCTTC.

This clonotype has at least ten counts. The genes are TRBV6-5 and TRBJ1-5; D is unclear. The CDR3 loop spans 12 amino acids. Germline assignment: CDR1 MNHEY and CDR2 SVGAGI. The ends were cut back, 6 bases at V and 4 bases at J, with 7 bases in the middle. CDR3 sequence: CASSLNNQPQHF. CDR3 DNA: TGTGCCAGCAGCCTCAATAATCAGCCCCAGCATTTT.

The rearrangement joins TRBV4-1 to TRBJ2-3; no clear D gene. With 0 bases removed from V and 4 bases from J, the gap between germline ends came to 8 bases. The CDR3 has 14 amino acids. The germline V gene encodes CDR1 MGHRA and CDR2 YSYEKL. The DNA for the CDR3 is TGCGCCAGCAGCCAAGATCTCTGGGCAGATACGCAGTATTTT. Translating gives CASSQDLWADTQYF.

This clonotype was seen at least ten times. This chain connects TRBV20-1 to TRBJ1-6, with D tentatively TRBD1 (5 bases). The CDR3 loop spans 13 amino acids. The ends were cut back, 5 bases at V and 5 bases at J, with 10 bases in the middle. Looked up from germline, CDR1 is DFQATT and CDR2 is SNEGSKA (reference sequence). CDR3 bases: TGCAGTGCTGGGGGAGGCAATAATTCACCCCTCCACTTT. Its translation is CSAGGGNNSPLHF.